This entry features one T cell receptor beta chain sequence. Its antigen is as yet unknown. The data were produced by immunoSEQ multiplex PCR, yet TCRdb's version contains in-frame clones alone and is incomplete. The sample yields about 45,000 clones, 85% seen once. The data were obtained in a study of lymphopenia after photon versus proton radiotherapy. The CDR3 totals 16 residues. Per germline, CDR1 SGHNT and CDR2 YYREEE (reference sequence). Losses at the gene ends were 7 bases for V and 0 bases for J; bases not matched to a gene: 9. The study, taken as a whole, reports: Better survival with proton therapy was suggested as possible, not demonstrated. Photon-treated patients lost naive T cells and TCR diversity; proton-treated stayed stable. After the lymphocyte nadir, photon-treated repertoires showed oligoclonal expansion, especially of CD8+ Temra cells.

V gene TRBV5-4 combines with J gene TRBJ2-5; the match to TRBD2 covers 10 bases. The origin of this receptor is a man aged 40-49 years with gastric cancer. Sample: peripheral blood, taken from a patient treated with photon-based radiotherapy. The CDR3 sequence: CASAWEAGGNQETQYF. The CDR3 region has the DNA TGTGCCAGCGCCTGGGAAGCGGGGGGGAACCAAGAGACCCAGTACTTC.